The 25 T cell receptor beta chains in this list originate from one sample, sequenced in a study of CD8+ T cells in alopecia areata. cDNA reverse transcribed from extracted RNA served as the sequencing template. Assay: immunoSEQ multiplex PCR; the TCRdb copy retains only in-frame clones and omits some. Of 130,000 to 150,000 clones in the sample, roughly 44% are singletons; the top ten hold around 7%. Sequencing input: CD4+ T cells sorted from blood. These receptor sequences come from a human donor with alopecia areata.

This clone was detected a few times. This chain uses TRBV14 with TRBJ2-1, with D possibly TRBD2 on 6 matching bases. Germline V gives CDR1 SGHDN, CDR2 FVKESK. The V end lost 5 bases, the J end lost 4 bases, and 15 bases lay between the germline ends. CDR3 length equals 15 residues. CDR3 nucleotide sequence: TGTGCCAGCAGCGCCCATTGGGCGGGGTACAATGAGCAGTTCTTC. It encodes CASSAHWAGYNEQFF.

The chain has TRBV5-1 and TRBJ2-5, with D perhaps TRBD2 (5 bases). This CDR3 has 12 amino acids. The ends were cut back, 4 bases at V and 3 bases at J, with 7 bases in the middle. Germline V CDR1 and CDR2: SGHRS, YFSETQ. The CDR3 here is CASSPREETQYF. CDR3 bases: TGCGCCAGCAGCCCGAGGGAAGAGACCCAGTACTTC.

The rearrangement uses TRBV7-9 and TRBJ2-7; 9 positions agree with TRBD2. The CDR3 sequence is 15 residues long. V lost 5 bases and J lost 6; bases outside the gene matches: 11. Germline values: CDR1 SEHNR, CDR2 FQNEAQ (reference sequence). CDR3 in amino acids: CASSVIAGAQREQYF. The CDR3 DNA reads TGTGCCAGCAGCGTCATAGCGGGGGCCCAGCGCGAGCAGTACTTC.

This clone has more than one count but fewer than ten. The genes are TRBV29-1 and TRBJ2-1; 9 nucleotides match TRBD1. The CDR3 length is 14 residues. Germline values: CDR1 SQVTM, CDR2 ANQGSEA. V lost 4 bases and J lost 8; bases outside the gene matches: 9. CDR3 protein: CSVATGQGLDEQFF. Here the CDR3 DNA reads TGCAGCGTTGCCACAGGACAGGGGCTCGATGAGCAGTTCTTC.

The J gene is TRBJ2-7, the V gene TRBV5-1; TRBD1 matches 9 bases. CDR3 length equals 15 residues. V lost 4 bases to trimming and J lost 2 bases; unmatched junction nucleotides: 7. Germline V gene sequence: CDR1 SGHRS, CDR2 YFSETQ. The CDR3 DNA reads TGCGCCAGCAGCGCCCCTCGACAGGGGGCCTACGAGCAGTACTTC. Protein: CASSAPRQGAYEQYF.

There are a few counts of this clone. The rearrangement uses TRBV19 and TRBJ2-7; 9 positions match TRBD2. Germline V lookup: CDR1 LNHDA, CDR2 SQIVND (reference sequence). The CDR3 contains 14 residues. V lost 6 bases, J lost 0 bases, and 3 bases stayed unmatched. The CDR3: CASRRREGSYEQYF. In DNA form, the CDR3 reads TGTGCCAGTAGGCGGCGGGAGGGCTCCTACGAGCAGTACTTC.

J is TRBJ2-3 and V is TRBV14; D may correspond to TRBD1 or TRBD2 (5 bases each). Germline assignment: CDR1 SGHDN and CDR2 FVKESK. Trimming removed 0 bases from V and 0 bases from J, with 10 bases in between. The CDR3 is 16 residues long. DNA of the CDR3: TGTGCCAGCAGCCAAGATGGGGGATTAAGCACAGATACGCAGTATTTT. Protein: CASSQDGGLSTDTQYF. Combining the CDR3 with reference TRBV14 and TRBJ2-3 gives the whole variable domain EAGVTQFPSHSVIEKGQTVTLRCDPISGHDNLYWYRRVMGKEIKFLLHFVKESKQDESGMPNNRFLAERTGGTYSTLKVQPAELEDSGVYFCASSQDGGLSTDTQYFGPGTRLTVL.

The V call is TRBV29-1, the J call TRBJ2-7; 7 nucleotides match TRBD2. The CDR3 has 14 residues. The V gene's germline CDR1 is SQVTM and CDR2 ANQGSEA. The V and J ends lost 7 bases and 6 bases, in that order; junction bases with no gene match: 15. In nucleotides, the CDR3 is TGCAGCGCATCCTGGGGAGGGAGGGAGTCCGAGCAGTACTTC. Its translation is CSASWGGRESEQYF.

The V and J genes are TRBV30 and TRBJ2-6; perhaps D is TRBD1 or TRBD2 (5 bases each). CDR1 and CDR2 (germline): GTSNPN, SVGIG (reference sequence). Trimming left V 0 bases short and J 1 base short, with 16 bases between. There are 18 residues in the CDR3. The CDR3 loop is CAWSVGVGVWSGANVLTF. The CDR3 bases are TGTGCCTGGAGTGTAGGGGTCGGGGTATGGTCTGGGGCCAACGTCCTGACTTTC.

The CDR3 loop is CASRAGTLYGYTF. The CDR3 region has the DNA TGTGCCAGCAGGGCCGGGACGCTCTATGGCTACACCTTC. V and J are TRBV6-1 and TRBJ1-2, with D possibly being TRBD1 (5 bases). The CDR3 is made up of 13 amino acids. Germline V gene sequence: CDR1 MNHNS, CDR2 SASEGT. Trimming took 6 bases from V and 4 from J, leaving 12 bases between them.

The V and J genes are TRBV2 and TRBJ2-5, with 8 bases that match TRBD1. Germline V lookup: CDR1 SNHLY, CDR2 FYNNEI. V was clipped by 3 bases and J by 5 bases; unmatched bases: 11. The CDR3 totals 16 residues. The chain's CDR3 is CASSEGPGQVDETQYF. CDR3 in DNA: TGTGCCAGCAGTGAGGGGCCGGGACAGGTGGATGAGACCCAGTACTTC.

The sample holds a few counts of this clone. The chain joins TRBV5-1 to TRBJ2-2; D remains ambiguous. CDR3 length equals 14 residues. The V gene lost 0 bases and the J gene lost 1 base, with 4 bases spanning the gap. The germline CDR1 and CDR2 sequences are SGHRS and YFSETQ. CDR3 sequence (DNA): TGCGCCAGCAGCTTGGGACAGAACACCGGGGAGCTGTTTTTT. Its protein product is CASSLGQNTGELFF.

This clone has a single count. This rearrangement joins TRBV30 to TRBJ2-7; no reliable D call. This CDR3 has 13 residues. V gave up 4 bases and J gave up 0 bases, with 10 bases separating them. CDR1 is GTSNPN, CDR2 SVGIG, per germline (reference sequence). CDR3 sequence: CAWTYGPSYEQYF. CDR3 DNA: TGTGCCTGGACGTACGGGCCCTCCTACGAGCAGTACTTC. The variable domain in full, completed from reference TRBV30 and TRBJ2-7, reads SQTIHQWPATLVQPVGSPLSLECTVEGTSNPNLYWYRQAAGRGLQLLFYSVGIGQISSEVPQNLSASRPQDRQFILSSKKLLLSDSGFYLCAWTYGPSYEQYFGPGTRLTVT.

V gene TRBV29-1 combines with J gene TRBJ2-7; D is perhaps TRBD2 (7 bases). Germline V gene data show CDR1 as SQVTM and CDR2 as ANQGSEA. The CDR3 extends over 15 amino acids. Trimming shortened V by 6 bases and J by 2 bases, and 20 bases separated the two germline ends. CDR3 in DNA: TGCAGCGTCCCGCCCTACAGGGAGGGGACCTACGAGCAGTACTTC. Protein: CSVPPYREGTYEQYF.

The V and J genes are TRBV7-2 and TRBJ2-2; D gene ambiguous. The CDR3 spans 13 residues. Germline lookup yields CDR1 SGHTA and CDR2 FQGNSA. V was cut by 1 base and J by 5 bases, with 5 bases left in between. Here the CDR3 DNA reads TGTGCCAGCAGCTTAGGATGGACCGGGGAGCTGTTTTTT. Translating gives CASSLGWTGELFF.

This clone was detected only a few times. V and J are TRBV11-2 and TRBJ2-7; a possible D gene is TRBD1 (6 bases). Trimming shortened V by 7 bases and J by 5 bases, and 15 bases separated the two germline ends. The CDR3 length is 13 residues. CDR1 and CDR2 from the germline V gene are SGHAT and FQNNGV. For the CDR3, the DNA is TGTGCCAGCATCAATACAGGGTCCGACGAGCAGTACTTC. This sequence encodes CASINTGSDEQYF. The entire variable domain, with the rest obtained from reference TRBV11-2 and TRBJ2-7, is as follows: EAGVAQSPRYKIIEKRQSVAFWCNPISGHATLYWYQQILGQGPKLLIQFQNNGVVDDSQLPKDRFSAERLKGVDSTLKIQPAKLEDSAVYLCASINTGSDEQYFGPGTRLTVT.

This rearrangement joins TRBV6-5 to TRBJ2-7; no firm D call. This CDR3 comprises 16 residues. V lost 2 bases, J lost 2 bases, and 16 bases lay in between. The germline V gene has CDR1 MNHEY and CDR2 SVGAGI. CDR3: CASSYPSMGRPYEQYF. The CDR3 coding sequence is TGTGCCAGCAGTTACCCCTCGATGGGCCGCCCCTACGAGCAGTACTTC.

The gene calls are TRBV5-6 and TRBJ1-5; 7 nucleotides align to TRBD1. Germline V lookup: CDR1 SGHDT, CDR2 YYEEEE. The CDR3 loop spans 16 amino acids. Germline trimming cut 2 bases from V and 5 bases from J; bases unmatched to any gene: 10. The CDR3 region is CASSLNRGALDQPQHF. The CDR3 nucleotides are TGTGCCAGCAGCTTAAACAGGGGAGCCTTGGATCAGCCCCAGCATTTT.

This clone was found a few times. The rearrangement links TRBV10-3 to TRBJ2-3; D is possibly TRBD1 or TRBD2 (5 bases each). The germline V and J ends were trimmed by 7 bases and 2 bases, with 10 bases remaining between them. The length of the CDR3 is 13 residues. The germline V gene has CDR1 ENHRY and CDR2 SYGVKD. For the CDR3, the DNA is TGTGCCATCACCCCCGGGGCCACAGATACGCAGTATTTT. This codes for CAITPGATDTQYF.

This clone was counted between two and nine times. The rearrangement uses TRBV29-1 and TRBJ2-7; 7 nucleotides align to TRBD1. Trimming at V came to 2 bases and at J to 6 bases, leaving 7 bases not matched to a gene. Germline V gives CDR1 SQVTM, CDR2 ANQGSEA. This CDR3 spans 13 amino acids. CDR3 residues: CSVENRGRFEQYF. CDR3 DNA sequence: TGCAGCGTTGAAAACAGGGGCCGATTCGAGCAGTACTTC.

This sequence joins TRBV11-2 and TRBJ2-7; 10 bases line up with TRBD2. Trimming removed 1 base from V and 4 bases from J; junction bases left unmatched: 1. This CDR3 spans 14 amino acids. Germline CDR1 is SGHAT and CDR2 is FQNNGV. CDR3 sequence reads: CASSLGTSGYEQYF. CDR3 nucleotide sequence: TGTGCCAGCAGCTTAGGGACTAGCGGATACGAGCAGTACTTC.

The V gene is TRBV30, the J gene TRBJ2-3; D may be TRBD2 (5 bases). CDR3 size: 15 residues. The V gene's germline CDR1 is GTSNPN and CDR2 SVGIG (reference sequence). Trimming left V 0 bases short and J 2 bases short, with 12 bases between. CDR3: CAWSVQIGVTDTQYF. The DNA for the CDR3 is TGTGCCTGGAGTGTACAGATCGGGGTCACAGATACGCAGTATTTT. Complete variable domain (other parts from reference TRBV30 and TRBJ2-3): SQTIHQWPATLVQPVGSPLSLECTVEGTSNPNLYWYRQAAGRGLQLLFYSVGIGQISSEVPQNLSASRPQDRQFILSSKKLLLSDSGFYLCAWSVQIGVTDTQYFGPGTRLTVL.

Only a few counts were recorded for this clone. DNA of the CDR3: TGTGCCAGCAGCCTCGCGGCGGTCATAAGCAGCAATGAGCAGTTCTTC. Protein sequence: CASSLAAVISSNEQFF. The J gene is TRBJ2-1, the V gene TRBV5-4; no definite D call. V dropped 4 bases and J dropped 6 bases, with 20 bases sitting between them. The CDR3 has 16 amino acids. CDR1 and CDR2 (germline): SGHNT, YYREEE (reference sequence).

A single count supports this clone. The chain links TRBV29-1 to TRBJ1-2, with D hard to call. The CDR3 is 12 amino acids. Germline values: CDR1 SQVTM, CDR2 ANQGSEA. Trimming cost V 0 bases and J 5 bases, with 7 bases left between them. CDR3 nucleotide sequence: TGCAGCGTTGAAGATCCTGGTTATGGCTACACCTTC. Encoded protein: CSVEDPGYGYTF.

The V call is TRBV30, the J call TRBJ2-1, with unresolved D. Trimming stripped 0 bases from V and 9 bases from J, with 6 bases between. Germline CDR1 and CDR2: GTSNPN and SVGIG (reference sequence). This CDR3 region has 11 residues. The CDR3 DNA is TGTGCCTGGAGTGTTCTCCGTGAGCAGTTCTTC. This gives the protein CAWSVLREQFF.